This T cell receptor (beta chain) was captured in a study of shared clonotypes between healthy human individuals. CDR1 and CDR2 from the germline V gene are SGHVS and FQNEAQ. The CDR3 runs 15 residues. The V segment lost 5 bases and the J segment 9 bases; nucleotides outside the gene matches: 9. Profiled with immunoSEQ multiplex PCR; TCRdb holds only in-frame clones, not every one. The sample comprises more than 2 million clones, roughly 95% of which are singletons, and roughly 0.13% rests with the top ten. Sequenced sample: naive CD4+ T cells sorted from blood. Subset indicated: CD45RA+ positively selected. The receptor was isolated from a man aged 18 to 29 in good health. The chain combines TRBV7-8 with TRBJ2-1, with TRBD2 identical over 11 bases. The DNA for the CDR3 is TGTGCCAGCAGCGCCATAGCGGGGGGGTTGGGTGAGCAGTTCTTC. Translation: CASSAIAGGLGEQFF.